This T cell receptor (beta chain) was observed in a study of metastatic and nonmetastatic thyroid tumors. General study results and limits: The reported finding was significantly higher TCR beta diversity in malignant thyroid tumors relative to benign nodules, in blood and tumor.

CDR1 and CDR2 (germline): MGHDK, SYGVNS. The CDR3 is 18 amino acids. V shed 2 bases, J shed 3 bases, and the junction held 12 bases outside the gene matches. MiXCR was used by TCRdb to re-call the PCR reads. The table lists just over 70,000 clones, more than 15% of them singletons. There are a few counts of this clone. Antigen specificity is unknown. No patient received treatment before thyroid surgery. This rearrangement joins TRBV25-1 to TRBJ2-2; 7 bases are a match to TRBD2. Sequencing input: blood. This receptor was obtained from a female donor with papillary thyroid cancer or a benign thyroid nodule (not recorded which). Some clones in this sample may be carry-over from other donors' samples. CDR3 DNA sequence: TGTGCCAGCAGTGAAAATATGGGGGGGACGGGGGACACCGGGGAGCTGTTTTTT. Its protein is CASSENMGGTGDTGELFF.